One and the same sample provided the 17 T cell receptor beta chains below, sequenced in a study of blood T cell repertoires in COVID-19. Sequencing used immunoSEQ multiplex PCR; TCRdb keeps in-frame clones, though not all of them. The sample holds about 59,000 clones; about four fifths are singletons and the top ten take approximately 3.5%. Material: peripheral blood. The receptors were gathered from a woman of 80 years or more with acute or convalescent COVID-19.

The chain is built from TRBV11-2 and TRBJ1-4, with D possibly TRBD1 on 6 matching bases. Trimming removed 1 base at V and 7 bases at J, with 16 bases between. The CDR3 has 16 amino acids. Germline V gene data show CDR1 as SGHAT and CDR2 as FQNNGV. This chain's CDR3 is CASSLASGQGTEKLFF. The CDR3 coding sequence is TGTGCCAGCAGCTTAGCGTCGGGACAAGGGACTGAAAAACTGTTTTTT.

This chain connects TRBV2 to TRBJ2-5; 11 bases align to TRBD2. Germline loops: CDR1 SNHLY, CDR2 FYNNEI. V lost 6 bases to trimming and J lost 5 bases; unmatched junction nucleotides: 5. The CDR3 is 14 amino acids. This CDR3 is CASSLAGGSETQYF. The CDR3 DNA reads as TGTGCCAGCAGCCTAGCGGGGGGTTCGGAGACCCAGTACTTC.

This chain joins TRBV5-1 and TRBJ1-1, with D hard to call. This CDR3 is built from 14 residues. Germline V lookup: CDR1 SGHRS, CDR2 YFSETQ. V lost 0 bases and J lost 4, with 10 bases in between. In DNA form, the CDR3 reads TGCGCCAGCAGCTTGGCCACAGAGGGCACTGAAGCTTTCTTT. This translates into CASSLATEGTEAFF.

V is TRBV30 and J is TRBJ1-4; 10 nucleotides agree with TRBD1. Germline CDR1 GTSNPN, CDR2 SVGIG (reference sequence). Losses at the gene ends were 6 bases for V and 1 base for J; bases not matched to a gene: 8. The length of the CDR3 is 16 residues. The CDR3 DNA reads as TGTGCCTGTTCCCGGGACAGGGGTTTAACTAATGAAAAACTGTTTTTT. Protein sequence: CACSRDRGLTNEKLFF.

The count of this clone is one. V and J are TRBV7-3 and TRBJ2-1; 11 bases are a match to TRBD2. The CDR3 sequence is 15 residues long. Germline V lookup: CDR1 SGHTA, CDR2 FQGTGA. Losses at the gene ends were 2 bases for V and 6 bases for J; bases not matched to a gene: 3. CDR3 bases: TGTGCCAGCAGCTTATTTGGGACTAGCGGCAATGAGCAGTTCTTC. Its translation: CASSLFGTSGNEQFF.

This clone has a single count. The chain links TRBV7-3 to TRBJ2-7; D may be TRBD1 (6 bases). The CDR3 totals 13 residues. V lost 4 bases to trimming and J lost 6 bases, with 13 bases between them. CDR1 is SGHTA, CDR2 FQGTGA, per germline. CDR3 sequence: CASSSQGYGEQYF. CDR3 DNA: TGTGCCAGCAGCTCACAGGGTTACGGCGAGCAGTACTTC.

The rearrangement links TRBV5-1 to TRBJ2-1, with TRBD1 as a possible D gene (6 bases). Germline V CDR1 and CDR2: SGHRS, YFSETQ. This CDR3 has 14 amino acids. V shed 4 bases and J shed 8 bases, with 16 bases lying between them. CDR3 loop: CASSEQGMNYEQFF. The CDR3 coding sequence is TGCGCCAGCAGCGAACAGGGAATGAATTATGAGCAGTTCTTC. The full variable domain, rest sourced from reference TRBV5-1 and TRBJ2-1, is KAGVTQTPRYLIKTRGQQVTLSCSPISGHRSVSWYQQTPGQGLQFLFEYFSETQRNKGNFPGRFSGRQFSNSRSEMNVSTLELGDSALYLCASSEQGMNYEQFFGPGTRLTVL.

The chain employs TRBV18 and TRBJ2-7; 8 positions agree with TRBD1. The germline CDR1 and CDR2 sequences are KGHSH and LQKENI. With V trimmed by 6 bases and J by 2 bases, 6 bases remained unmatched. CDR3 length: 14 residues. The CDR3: CASSPGQGPYEQYF. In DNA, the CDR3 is TGTGCCAGCTCCCCAGGACAGGGCCCCTACGAGCAGTACTTC.

The CDR3 DNA is TGTGCCAGTAGGGACAGCACGCTCACTGAAGCTTTCTTT. As protein: CASRDSTLTEAFF. This rearrangement joins TRBV19 to TRBJ1-1, with a possible D match to TRBD1 (6 bases). The CDR3 spans 13 residues. V was trimmed by 6 bases and J by 4 bases, leaving 12 bases between them. Germline V gene lookup returns CDR1 LNHDA and CDR2 SQIVND (reference sequence). Full variable domain (remainder filled in from reference TRBV19 and TRBJ1-1): DGGITQSPKYLFRKEGQNVTLSCEQNLNHDAMYWYRQDPGQGLRLIYYSQIVNDFQKGDIAEGYSVSREKKESFPLTVTSAQKNPTAFYLCASRDSTLTEAFFGQGTRLTVV.

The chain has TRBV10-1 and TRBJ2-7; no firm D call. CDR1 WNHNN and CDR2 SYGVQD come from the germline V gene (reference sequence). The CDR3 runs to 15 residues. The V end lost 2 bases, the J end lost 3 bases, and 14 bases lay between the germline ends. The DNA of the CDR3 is TGCGCCAGCAGTGAGGCCGACGGGTCGGACTACGAGCAGTACTTC. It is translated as CASSEADGSDYEQYF.

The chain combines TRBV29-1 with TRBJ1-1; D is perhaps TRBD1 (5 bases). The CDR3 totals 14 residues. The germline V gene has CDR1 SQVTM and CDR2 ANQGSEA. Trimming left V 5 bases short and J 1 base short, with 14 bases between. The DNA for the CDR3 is TGCAGCGTTAGAGTTGACAGCGCGAACACTGAAGCTTTCTTT. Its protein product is CSVRVDSANTEAFF.

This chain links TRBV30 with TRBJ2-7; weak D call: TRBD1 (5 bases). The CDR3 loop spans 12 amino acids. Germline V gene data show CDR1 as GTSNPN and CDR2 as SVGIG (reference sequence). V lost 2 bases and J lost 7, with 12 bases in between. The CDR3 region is CAWSPLKGEQYF. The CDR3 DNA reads TGTGCCTGGAGTCCCCTAAAGGGGGAGCAGTACTTC.

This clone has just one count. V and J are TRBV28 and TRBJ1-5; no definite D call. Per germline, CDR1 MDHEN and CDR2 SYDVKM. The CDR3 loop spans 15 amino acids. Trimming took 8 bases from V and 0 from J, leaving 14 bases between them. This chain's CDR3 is CASGETSYSNQPQHF. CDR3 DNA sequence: TGTGCCAGCGGAGAAACATCCTATAGCAATCAGCCCCAGCATTTT.

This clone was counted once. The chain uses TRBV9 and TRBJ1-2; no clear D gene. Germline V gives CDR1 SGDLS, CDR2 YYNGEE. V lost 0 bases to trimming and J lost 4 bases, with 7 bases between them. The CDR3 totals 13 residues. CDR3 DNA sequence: TGTGCCAGCAGCGTAGGGTCCGGCTATGGCTACACCTTC. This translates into CASSVGSGYGYTF.

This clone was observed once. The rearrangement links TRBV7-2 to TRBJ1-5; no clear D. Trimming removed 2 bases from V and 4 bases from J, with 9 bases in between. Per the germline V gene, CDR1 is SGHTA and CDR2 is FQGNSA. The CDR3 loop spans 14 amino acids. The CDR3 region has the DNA TGTGCCAGCAGCTTATTCTTGGAGAATCAGCCCCAGCATTTT. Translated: CASSLFLENQPQHF.

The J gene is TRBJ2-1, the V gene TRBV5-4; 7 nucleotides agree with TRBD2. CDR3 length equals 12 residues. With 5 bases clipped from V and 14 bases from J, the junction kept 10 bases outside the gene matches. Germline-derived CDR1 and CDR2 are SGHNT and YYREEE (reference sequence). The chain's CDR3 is CASRGGRPREFF. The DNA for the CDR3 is TGTGCCAGCAGGGGGGGGAGACCGAGGGAGTTCTTC.

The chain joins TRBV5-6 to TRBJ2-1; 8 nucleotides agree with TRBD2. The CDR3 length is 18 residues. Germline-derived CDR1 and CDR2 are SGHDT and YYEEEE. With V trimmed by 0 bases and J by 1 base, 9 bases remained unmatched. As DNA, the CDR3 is TGTGCCAGCAGCTTGGCGGGGGCTAGCGGGTATTCCTACAATGAGCAGTTCTTC. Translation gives CASSLAGASGYSYNEQFF.